The rows below give T cell receptor beta chains drawn from one sample of a study of T-cell reconstitution after alpha-beta-depleted transplantation in children. TCRdb itself ran the PCR reads through MiXCR, one entry per CDR3 protein. Among roughly 500,000 distinct CDR3 sequences, about 12% were seen once, and the ten largest hold about 6%. This sample comprised PBMCs from the stem cell graft donor, obtained from the stem cell graft. The receptor set was obtained from a human donor who donated a stem cell graft to a child with combined immunodeficiency. Each CDR3 is given with its conserved first and last residue.

V gene,J gene,CDR3 protein
TRBV12-3/TRBV12-4,TRBJ2-2,CASSLSLNTGELFF
TRBV20-1,TRBJ1-3,CSAGREAASSGNTIYF
TRBV24-1,TRBJ2-1,CATSSGGHEQFF
TRBV7-8,TRBJ2-1,CASSLLGAVGSYNEQFF
TRBV29-1,TRBJ2-5,CSVALMFGETQYF
TRBV4-3,TRBJ1-1,CASSQDVEDTEAFF
TRBV4-3,TRBJ2-5,CASSQGRGGQGRQTQYF
TRBV29-1,TRBJ1-5,CSVTSRVVRLDQPQHF
TRBV25-1,TRBJ2-7,CASSESGIPLGQYF
TRBV2,TRBJ1-1,CASNRVGPNTEAFF
TRBV6-2/TRBV6-3,TRBJ2-7,CASSSRLAGVHEQYF
TRBV19,TRBJ2-4,CASSVTGGENIQYF
TRBV20-1,TRBJ2-7,CSATRQDYEQYF
TRBV12-3/TRBV12-4,TRBJ1-1,CASSFGTAGTEAFF
TRBV9,TRBJ2-3,CASSAPGGLPDTQYF
TRBV6-1,TRBJ2-7,CASSRLGGISYEQYF
TRBV29-1,TRBJ2-7,CSVEQIGGDEQYF
TRBV11-2,TRBJ2-1,CASSLIGTRNEQFF
TRBV12-3/TRBV12-4,TRBJ1-2,CASSFQGMGYGYTF
TRBV4-3,TRBJ2-5,CASSQGSRGGQETQYF
TRBV24-1,TRBJ2-1,CATSDSLALIGGNEQFF
TRBV7-9,TRBJ2-7,CAVTGKEGLREQYF
TRBV7-2,TRBJ2-2,CASSPGLPSTGELFF
TRBV7-9,TRBJ2-3,CASTKSQGADTQYF
TRBV6-2/TRBV6-3,TRBJ2-1,CASSYDGPFRTSGGNSYNEQFF
TRBV29-1,TRBJ1-1,CSVEVVKGVTEAFF
TRBV24-1,TRBJ1-1,CATSRGVEAFF
TRBV6-1,TRBJ2-7,CASSVGAAYEQYF
TRBV28,TRBJ2-4,CASSFSLGRDIQYF
TRBV7-2,TRBJ2-2,CASSSPGGPGELFF
TRBV12-3/TRBV12-4,TRBJ2-3,CASSLRTASTDTQYF
TRBV4-1,TRBJ2-4,CASSQTPWGIQYF
TRBV25-1,TRBJ1-1,CASSVTGITAAAEAFF
TRBV12-3/TRBV12-4,TRBJ2-5,CASSFGSGQETQYF
TRBV4-3,TRBJ2-3,CASSQDRWQDTDTQYF
TRBV6-1,TRBJ2-1,CASSKTSGSPHNEQFF
TRBV12-3/TRBV12-4,TRBJ1-1,CASRRGTYTEAFF
TRBV20-1,TRBJ2-1,CSASFPSSYNEQFF
TRBV6-2/TRBV6-3,TRBJ2-1,CASSPNKGASGRAMVYNEQFF
TRBV6-1,TRBJ1-2,CASSRITGGYGYTF
TRBV9,TRBJ2-7,CASSVGSGRPFSEQYF
TRBV6-2/TRBV6-3,TRBJ1-1,CASSPVYTEAFF
TRBV4-3,TRBJ2-6,CASSQTFSGANVLTF
TRBV12-3/TRBV12-4,TRBJ1-5,CASSRGQRGQPQHF
TRBV25-1,TRBJ2-2,CASSARAGNTGELFF
TRBV10-3,TRBJ1-2,CAIRLGTGNGYTF
TRBV4-3,TRBJ2-3,CASSQDMGRVPDTQYF
TRBV9,TRBJ2-5,CASSATTGGGGAQYF
TRBV20-1,TRBJ1-6,CSARGRAYNSPLHF